This TCR beta chain emerged from a study of T cell responses to AZD1222 COVID-19 vaccine. Study-wide results and caveats: The donor group comprised mostly white British people and more females; the analysis possibly underestimated clonal diversity. It was only 6 or 7 AZD1222 recipients who were seropositive at baseline.

This clone has a handful of counts. Its specificity is not known. The method was immunoSEQ multiplex PCR; TCRdb's version includes in-frame clones alone and lacks a portion of them. The profile shows about 69,000 clones, around 80% of them singletons. CDR1 MNHNS and CDR2 SASEGT come from the germline V gene. The CDR3 totals 16 residues. Deletions cut 4 bases from V and 0 bases from J, with 15 bases between. The genes are TRBV6-1 and TRBJ1-1; D unresolved. The source is an adult who received the AZD1222 COVID-19 vaccine. This specimen was peripheral blood, taken 28 days after the second AZD1222 dose. CDR3 sequence reads: CASSGPLGKMNTEAFF. Here the CDR3 DNA reads TGTGCCAGCAGTGGACCCCTCGGCAAGATGAACACTGAAGCTTTCTTT.